The 32 T cell receptor beta chains presented below share a single source sample, sequenced in a study of Graves' ophthalmopathy and Graves' hyperthyroidism. Amplified material comprised TCR beta CDR3 regions derived from RNA transcripts. HTBI primers were employed in first-round RT-PCR, then a second-round multiplex PCR followed. TCRdb independently ran MiXCR on the multiplex PCR reads; one entry per CDR3 protein. The sample lists approximately 540,000 distinct CDR3 sequences, 39% seen once, with over 3.5% in the top ten. The specimen sequenced was peripheral blood or thyroid tissue (not recorded which). These receptors all come from an adult man with Graves' hyperthyroidism.

The V gene is TRBV12-3 or TRBV12-4, the J gene TRBJ1-4, with D possibly TRBD1 on 5 matching bases. The V and J ends lost 3 bases and 4 bases respectively, with 27 bases between them. This CDR3 has 20 amino acids. CDR3 protein: CASSFIPPWAGRKVNEKLFF. In DNA form, the CDR3 reads TGTGCCAGCAGTTTCATCCCTCCCTGGGCAGGGCGTAAAGTTAATGAAAAACTGTTTTTT.

In its sample, this clonotype was seen a few times. The V call is TRBV6-1, the J call TRBJ2-7, with TRBD1 matching over 11 bases. The CDR3 has 15 amino acids. The J segment lost 3 bases and the V segment lost 4 bases, leaving 5 bases of the junction unmatched. Germline V CDR1 and CDR2: MNHNS, SASEGT. Here the CDR3 reads CASSGRDRGDYEQYF. The CDR3 DNA reads TGTGCCAGCAGTGGCCGGGACAGGGGGGACTACGAGCAGTACTTC.

This clonotype occurred many times. V gene TRBV5-1 combines with J gene TRBJ2-6, with D unresolved. Germline loops: CDR1 SGHRS, CDR2 YFSETQ. The ends were cut back, 1 base at V and 0 bases at J, with 8 bases in the middle. This CDR3 is 16 amino acids long. This CDR3 is CASSLRTSSGANVLTF. CDR3 sequence (DNA): TGCGCCAGCAGCTTGAGGACCAGCTCTGGGGCCAACGTCCTGACTTTC.

This clonotype was picked up many times. This chain uses TRBV19 with TRBJ2-7; 11 nucleotides align to TRBD2. The CDR3 loop spans 15 amino acids. V shed 5 bases and J 2 bases; nucleotides not matched to a gene: 5. CDR1 is LNHDA, CDR2 SQIVND, per germline (reference sequence). The CDR3 loop reads CASSPGTSGAYEQYF. The CDR3 nucleotides are TGTGCCAGTAGTCCCGGGACTAGCGGCGCCTACGAGCAGTACTTC.

This clonotype has just a few counts. V is TRBV3-1 and J is TRBJ1-4, with TRBD1 matching over 7 bases. The CDR3 loop spans 12 amino acids. V trimming: 4 bases; J trimming: 15 bases; junction bases outside the gene matches: 8. The germline V gene encodes CDR1 LGHDT and CDR2 YNNKEL (reference sequence). The DNA of the CDR3 is TGTGCCAGCAGCCGCACAGGGGACGGGGTGTTTTTT. It codes for CASSRTGDGVFF.

In this sample, this clonotype turned up a few times. The J gene is TRBJ2-5, the V gene TRBV5-1; TRBD2 aligns across 8 bases. V gave up 2 bases and J gave up 0 bases; unmatched junction bases: 0. This CDR3 comprises 14 residues. In germline, CDR1 is SGHRS, CDR2 YFSETQ. The CDR3 sequence: CASSFSGDQETQYF. The CDR3, as DNA: TGCGCCAGCAGCTTTAGCGGGGACCAAGAGACCCAGTACTTC.

CDR3 amino acids: CASSFERGRGGDTQYF. The CDR3 DNA sequence: TGTGCCAGCAGTTTCGAGAGGGGAAGAGGTGGAGATACGCAGTATTTT. The chain recombines TRBV12-3 or TRBV12-4 with TRBJ2-3; D might be TRBD1 or TRBD2, each matching 5 bases. The CDR3 consists of 16 residues. Trimming stripped 3 bases from V and 5 bases from J, with 18 bases between.

The table lists this clonotype with many counts. V and J are TRBV19 and TRBJ1-5, with D perhaps TRBD1 (5 bases). The CDR3 spans 18 residues. Germline assignment: CDR1 LNHDA and CDR2 SQIVND (reference sequence). Deletions cut 2 bases from V and 0 bases from J, with 17 bases between. CDR3: CASSIPSGTAYSNQPQHF. As DNA, the CDR3 is TGTGCCAGTAGTATACCCTCAGGGACTGCGTATAGCAATCAGCCCCAGCATTTT.

This clonotype was seen repeatedly, ten times or more. J is TRBJ2-5 and V is TRBV7-9; TRBD1 matches at 7 bases. Germline-derived CDR1 and CDR2 are SEHNR and FQNEAQ (reference sequence). The junction had 11 bases not matched to a gene; V was cut back by 3 bases and J by 1 base. The CDR3 covers 17 residues. The CDR3 DNA follows: TGTGCCAGCAGCTTTAGACCTCGACAGGGATTCCAAGAGACCCAGTACTTC. Its protein is CASSFRPRQGFQETQYF.

The table lists this clonotype with many counts. This chain uses TRBV12-3 or TRBV12-4 with TRBJ2-5; unclear D gene. Trimming removed 0 bases at V and 7 bases at J, with 9 bases between. The CDR3 spans 13 residues. The chain's CDR3 is CASSLARVRTQYF. The CDR3 DNA reads TGTGCCAGCAGTTTAGCGCGAGTAAGGACCCAGTACTTC.

The CDR3 DNA reads as TGTGCCAGCAGCTTAAGGACGGGACTGCACTCCTACGAGCAGTACTTC. It codes for CASSLRTGLHSYEQYF. The rearrangement uses TRBV7-9 and TRBJ2-7; D is possibly TRBD2 (6 bases). This CDR3 is 16 amino acids long. V lost 2 bases, J lost 0 bases, and 14 bases lay in between. The germline V gene encodes CDR1 SEHNR and CDR2 FQNEAQ (reference sequence). Complete variable domain (other parts from reference TRBV7-9 and TRBJ2-7): DTGVSQNPRHKITKRGQNVTFRCDPISEHNRLYWYRQTLGQGPEFLTYFQNEAQLEKSRLLSDRFSAERPKGSFSTLEIQRTEQGDSAMYLCASSLRTGLHSYEQYFGPGTRLTVT.

This clonotype has at least ten counts. This chain links TRBV9 with TRBJ1-6; 9 bases are a match to TRBD1. V was pared by 4 bases and J by 8 bases, with 7 bases of the junction left unmatched. Germline V gene data show CDR1 as SGDLS and CDR2 as YYNGEE. The CDR3 spans 15 residues. CDR3 nucleotides: TGTGCCAGCAGCCCTGGACAGGGGAAGGATTCACCCCTCCACTTT. This encodes CASSPGQGKDSPLHF. The full variable domain, rest sourced from reference TRBV9 and TRBJ1-6, is DSGVTQTPKHLITATGQRVTLRCSPRSGDLSVYWYQQSLDQGLQFLIQYYNGEERAKGNILERFSAQQFPDLHSELNLSSLELGDSALYFCASSPGQGKDSPLHFGNGTRLTVT.

About this clonotype: Mismatch with germline at one junction end may stem from a read error. This chain links TRBV11-2 with TRBJ2-7, with TRBD2 identical over 7 bases. The CDR3 runs to 14 residues. Germline CDR1 reads SGHAT; CDR2 reads FQNNGV. The CDR3 DNA is TGTGCCGGCAGGATGGGAGGGAAGAACTACGAGCAGTACTTC. The encoded protein is CAGRMGGKNYEQYF.

This clonotype was observed at least ten times. The chain couples TRBV2 to TRBJ1-6; 7 nucleotides agree with TRBD1. The V gene end was trimmed by 3 bases and the J gene end by 5 bases; junction bases not matched to a gene: 4. The CDR3 has 15 residues. Per germline, CDR1 SNHLY and CDR2 FYNNEI. CDR3 in DNA: TGTGCCAGCAGTGAGGCCGGGACAGATAATTCACCCCTCCACTTT. Protein: CASSEAGTDNSPLHF.

V gene TRBV10-3 combines with J gene TRBJ1-2; 7 bases map to TRBD1. Trimming at V came to 6 bases and at J to 3 bases, leaving 10 bases not matched to a gene. Germline CDR1 ENHRY, CDR2 SYGVKD. CDR3 size: 15 residues. The CDR3 DNA is TGTGCCATCAGGACTCCGACAGGGACCTACTATGGCTACACCTTC. Its translation is CAIRTPTGTYYGYTF.

As for this clonotype: A read error may produce the germline difference seen at one junction end. The chain combines TRBV7-2 with TRBJ2-5, with D perhaps TRBD2 (5 bases). The CDR3 contains 14 residues. Germline V gives CDR1 SGHTA, CDR2 FQGNSA. DNA for the CDR3: TGTGCCAGCAGCTTAGGCGGACTGGGCGATGAGCAGCTCTTC. This encodes CASSLGGLGDEQLF.

Ten or more counts support this clonotype. The chain recombines TRBV5-6 with TRBJ2-5, with no clear D. CDR3 size: 16 residues. Between the trimmed V and J ends, which lost 2 bases and 0 bases, there was a span of 14 bases. The V gene's germline CDR1 is SGHDT and CDR2 YYEEEE. As DNA, the CDR3 is TGTGCCAGCAGCTTAAAGGGTTTCGCGTACCAAGAGACCCAGTACTTC. Protein: CASSLKGFAYQETQYF.

Of note for this clonotype: A clone one base away is much larger, so this may be a read error. V and J are TRBV5-4 and TRBJ1-4, with D perhaps TRBD1 (6 bases). The CDR3 consists of 15 residues. Germline CDR1 reads SGHNT; CDR2 reads YYREEE (reference sequence). CDR3 protein: CASSQGGQPNEKLFF. The CDR3 DNA reads as TGCGCCAGCAGCCAAGGAGGACAGCCTAATGAAAAACTGTTTTTT.

In this sample, this clonotype turned up many times. The chain recombines TRBV2 with TRBJ1-1, with TRBD1 matching over 7 bases. The CDR3 covers 16 residues. The germline V gene encodes CDR1 SNHLY and CDR2 FYNNEI. V was clipped by 4 bases and J by 0 bases; unmatched bases: 8. CDR3 amino acids: CASSAIGGGLNTEAFF. CDR3 nucleotide sequence: TGTGCCAGCAGTGCAATAGGAGGGGGCCTGAACACTGAAGCTTTCTTT.

This rearrangement joins TRBV2 to TRBJ2-7, with 8 nucleotides matching TRBD1. The J call may be wrong; the DNA end is better matched by TRBJ2-1. The CDR3 length is 17 residues. Germline V CDR1 and CDR2: SNHLY, FYNNEI. In DNA form, the CDR3 reads TGTGCCAGCAGTGTAGGCCCCCCGGGCAGGGGGCGCGGTGAGCAGTTCTTC. Residues: CASSVGPPGRGRGEQFF.

This clonotype has at least ten counts. The V gene is TRBV10-1, the J gene TRBJ1-3; 9 nucleotides align to TRBD1. The length of the CDR3 is 15 residues. CDR1 is WNHNN and CDR2 is SYGVQD in the germline V gene (reference sequence). V trimming: 5 bases; J trimming: 2 bases; junction bases outside the gene matches: 4. The CDR3 protein is CASSRDRDPGNTIYF. The CDR3 DNA reads TGCGCCAGCAGTCGGGACAGGGATCCTGGAAACACCATATATTTT.

This clonotype came up many times. The CDR3 DNA sequence: TGTGCCAGCAGCTTCATAGAGACCCAGTACTTC. This encodes CASSFIETQYF. The genes are TRBV7-9 and TRBJ2-5; D not certain. The germline gives CDR1 SEHNR, CDR2 FQNEAQ (reference sequence). Trimming removed 3 bases from V and 4 bases from J, with 3 bases in between. This CDR3 contains 11 residues.

This clonotype was seen more than once but under ten times. The chain uses TRBV10-1 and TRBJ2-3, with D unclear. This CDR3 spans 13 amino acids. Trimming took 2 bases from V and 6 from J, leaving 9 bases between them. Germline lookup yields CDR1 WNHNN and CDR2 SYGVQD (reference sequence). The CDR3 DNA follows: TGCGCCAGCAGTGAGATGGTTACTGATACGCAGTATTTT. Amino acids: CASSEMVTDTQYF.

In its sample, this clonotype was seen a few times. The chain uses TRBV7-9 and TRBJ2-5; D uncertain. Looked up from germline, CDR1 is SEHNR and CDR2 is FQNEAQ (reference sequence). V was clipped by 7 bases and J by 6 bases, with 18 bases between them. This CDR3 is built from 14 residues. CDR3 sequence reads: CASTPYPSEKTQYF. In DNA, the CDR3 is TGTGCCAGCACCCCCTACCCGTCGGAAAAGACCCAGTACTTC.

This chain connects TRBV2 to TRBJ2-5; no clear D. The V end was cut by 3 bases, the J end by 6 bases, with 8 bases between. CDR1 and CDR2 from the germline V gene are SNHLY and FYNNEI. The CDR3 contains 12 residues. DNA of the CDR3: TGTGCCAGCAGTGATGGGGTGCAGACCCAGTACTTC. Translation gives CASSDGVQTQYF.

There are many counts of this clonotype. The V call is TRBV6-5, the J call TRBJ1-1, with 7 bases lining up with TRBD1. J lost 0 bases, V lost 5 bases, and 9 bases had no gene match. CDR3 length equals 16 residues. Per the germline V gene, CDR1 is MNHEY and CDR2 is SVGAGI. The DNA of the CDR3 is TGTGCCAGCAGTGCCGGACAGGTGTACTTGAACACTGAAGCTTTCTTT. This translates into CASSAGQVYLNTEAFF.

As regards this clonotype: A junction end diverges from the germline sequence, so it may reflect a read error. The rearrangement joins TRBV14 to TRBJ2-3; TRBD2 matches 9 bases. The CDR3 extends over 16 amino acids. Per the germline V gene, CDR1 is SGHDN and CDR2 is FVKESK. CDR3 nucleotide sequence: TGTGCCAGCAGCCAAGAATGGCGGGAGGGCACAGGTACGCAGTATTTT. Protein product: CASSQEWREGTGTQYF.

This clonotype was seen at least ten times. This chain connects TRBV20-1 to TRBJ2-3; D possibly corresponds to TRBD1 (5 bases). CDR3 length: 13 residues. Between the trimmed V and J ends, which lost 2 bases and 0 bases, there was a span of 6 bases. Germline CDR1 and CDR2: DFQATT and SNEGSKA (reference sequence). The CDR3 DNA is TGCAGTGCTAGAAGGGGTAGCACAGATACGCAGTATTTT. This gives the protein CSARRGSTDTQYF.

This clonotype was observed a single time. With a much larger clone just one base away, this may be a read error. The chain recombines TRBV2 with TRBJ1-2; 7 bases map to TRBD1. V shed 7 bases, J shed 7 bases, and the junction held 6 bases outside the gene matches. Per germline, CDR1 SNHLY and CDR2 FYNNEI. The CDR3 is 12 residues long. The CDR3 loop reads CASTGGMSGYTF. The CDR3, as DNA: TGTGCCAGCACAGGGGGAATGAGTGGCTACACCTTC.

Details on this clonotype: This could be a read error, since a much larger clone is one nucleotide away. The chain has TRBV10-2 and TRBJ2-2, with TRBD2 as a possible D gene (6 bases). The germline gives CDR1 WSHSY, CDR2 SAAADI. There are 12 residues in the CDR3. CDR3 amino acids: CASSINTGGLFF. The CDR3, as DNA: TGCGCCAGCAGTATTAACACCGGGGGGCTGTTTTTT.

This chain connects TRBV7-2 to TRBJ2-7; TRBD1 agrees at 11 bases. CDR1 SGHTA and CDR2 FQGNSA come from the germline V gene. CDR3 length: 15 amino acids. The V gene end was trimmed by 5 bases and the J gene end by 3 bases; junction bases not matched to a gene: 6. The CDR3 region has the DNA TGTGCCAGCAGCGCTACCGGGACAGGGGGCTACGAGCAGTACTTC. Translating gives CASSATGTGGYEQYF.

This rearrangement joins TRBV28 to TRBJ1-2; D gene unclear. The V and J ends lost 3 bases and 2 bases respectively, with 10 bases between them. Germline loops: CDR1 MDHEN, CDR2 SYDVKM. The CDR3 consists of 14 residues. CDR3 sequence reads: CASSFRAGNYGYTF. The CDR3 DNA reads as TGTGCCAGCAGTTTTAGAGCGGGGAACTATGGCTACACCTTC.